These T cell receptor beta chains were read from a single sample in a study of response to subunit inactivated influenza vaccine. In TCRdb, the RT-PCR reads were re-called with MiXCR into one record per CDR3 protein. The sample lists about 500,000 distinct CDR3 sequences, approximately 16% occurring once. The sequencing used CD4+ T cells sorted from PBMCs, collected roughly 24 months after vaccination. Receptor source: a man between 50 and 69 years old who received an inactivated influenza vaccine. Both conserved end residues are part of each CDR3. D genes are given only for firm matches. A clone size is listed for some rows: how often the clone was seen (once, few, many), or a class if it is expanded.

>TRBV10-3|TRBD1|-|TRBJ1-6
CATTGGNYNSPLHF
TGTGCCACCACAGGGGGCAATTATAATTCACCCCTCCACTTT
>TRBV7-9|TRBD2|few|TRBJ2-5
CASSWTGTTSQETQYF
TGTGCCAGCAGCTGGACCGGGACTACGAGTCAAGAGACCCAGTACTTC
>TRBV4-3|-|few|TRBJ2-1
CASSQEGGFLSSYNEQFF
TGCGCCAGCAGCCAAGAAGGAGGGTTCCTGAGCTCCTACAATGAGCAGTTCTTC
>TRBV29-1|TRBD1|many|TRBJ2-1
CSVRTGGFDEQFF
TGCAGCGTTAGGACAGGGGGCTTCGATGAGCAGTTCTTC
>TRBV29-1|TRBD2|-|TRBJ2-7
CSVERETGEQYF
TGCAGCGTTGAGCGGGAGACGGGCGAGCAGTACTTC
>TRBV19|-|many|TRBJ1-5
CASRWRAGNQPQHF
TGTGCCAGCCGTTGGCGGGCGGGCAATCAGCCCCAGCATTTT
>TRBV7-9|-|many|TRBJ2-2
CASSSDQRVNTGELFF
TGTGCCAGCAGCTCTGACCAGAGGGTGAACACCGGGGAGCTGTTTTTT
>TRBV29-1|TRBD1|-|TRBJ1-1
CSVVQGARLSTEAFF
TGCAGCGTTGTTCAGGGGGCACGGCTGAGCACTGAAGCTTTCTTT
>TRBV5-6|-|many|TRBJ2-7
CASSLANEQYF
TGTGCCAGCAGCTTGGCCAACGAGCAGTACTTC
>TRBV20-1|-|-|TRBJ2-5
CSAQQWRQETQYF
TGCAGTGCTCAACAATGGCGGCAAGAGACCCAGTACTTC
>TRBV11-1|TRBD1|-|TRBJ2-6
CASSLVPTGFKSGANVLTF
TGTGCCAGCAGCTTGGTCCCGACAGGGTTTAAATCTGGGGCCAACGTCCTGACTTTC
>TRBV30|-|few|TRBJ1-1
CAWTPRQAARRAFF
TGTGCCTGGACGCCTAGACAGGCCGCTAGGCGAGCTTTCTTT
>TRBV10-3|-|-|TRBJ2-1
CALMAGGYNEQFF
TGTGCCCTCATGGCGGGCGGCTACAATGAGCAGTTCTTC
>TRBV6-1|TRBD1|few|TRBJ1-5
CASKPDREGQPQHF
TGTGCCAGCAAACCTGACAGGGAAGGTCAGCCCCAGCATTTT
>TRBV7-6|TRBD2|many|TRBJ2-3
CASSLGATSGLTDTQYF
TGTGCCAGCAGCCTTGGGGCGACTAGCGGGCTAACAGATACGCAGTATTTT
>TRBV12-3/TRBV12-4|-|few|TRBJ2-2
CASSPRGWDTGELFF
TGTGCCAGCAGCCCCAGAGGGTGGGACACCGGGGAGCTGTTTTTT
>TRBV10-3|TRBD1|few|TRBJ2-3
CAISDPGGTTDTQYF
TGTGCCATCAGTGATCCAGGGGGCACCACAGATACGCAGTATTTT
>TRBV5-1|-|many|TRBJ2-7
CASSLDRTAYEQYF
TGCGCCAGCAGCTTGGACAGGACAGCCTACGAGCAGTACTTC
>TRBV18|-|-|TRBJ2-3
CASSGDPRFTQYF
TGTGCCAGCTCAGGCGACCCCCGATTTACGCAGTATTTT
>TRBV12-3/TRBV12-4|-|few|TRBJ2-2
CASRLGPGNTGELFF
TGTGCCAGCAGACTTGGACCGGGAAACACCGGGGAGCTGTTTTTT
>TRBV12-3/TRBV12-4|TRBD1|few|TRBJ1-1
CASNPGQGNTEAFF
TGTGCCAGCAACCCGGGACAGGGGAACACTGAAGCTTTCTTT
>TRBV6-1|TRBD1|few|TRBJ2-2
CASSPTPGQGPTGELFF
TGTGCCAGCAGTCCAACACCGGGACAGGGGCCTACAGGGGAGCTGTTTTTT
>TRBV15|-|-|TRBJ2-1
CATSRDITGNNEQFF
TGTGCCACCAGCAGAGATATTACTGGAAACAATGAGCAGTTCTTC
>TRBV12-3/TRBV12-4|-|-|TRBJ1-2
CASSLRSAPYGYTF
TGTGCCAGCAGTCTCCGATCAGCACCTTATGGCTACACCTTC
>TRBV20-1|-|few|TRBJ2-1
CSARVQRSYNEQFF
TGCAGTGCTAGAGTTCAGCGCTCCTACAATGAGCAGTTCTTC
>TRBV12-3/TRBV12-4|-|many|TRBJ2-7
CASSSYIGEQYF
TGTGCCAGCAGTTCTTATATAGGGGAGCAGTACTTC
>TRBV20-1|-|few|TRBJ2-1
CSAKRQGSDEQFF
TGCAGTGCTAAAAGGCAGGGGTCGGATGAGCAGTTCTTC
>TRBV6-1|TRBD1|-|TRBJ1-2
CASSKDRGRGYTF
TGTGCCAGCAGTAAGGACAGGGGGCGAGGCTACACCTTC
>TRBV2|-|few|TRBJ1-1
CASSNKARNTEAFF
TGTGCCAGCAGTAATAAAGCTCGGAACACTGAAGCTTTCTTT
>TRBV5-1|TRBD1|-|TRBJ1-4
CASSYGTVARKLFF
TGCGCCAGCAGCTATGGGACAGTCGCCCGGAAACTGTTTTTT
>TRBV6-1|TRBD1|-|TRBJ1-4
CASRWTGGNSNEKLFF
TGTGCCAGCAGATGGACAGGGGGCAACTCTAATGAAAAACTGTTTTTT
>TRBV6-2/TRBV6-3|-|-|TRBJ2-1
CASSYEIYNEQFF
TGTGCCAGCAGTTACGAGATTTACAATGAGCAGTTCTTC
>TRBV20-1|-|once|TRBJ2-5
CSALGQSFQETQYF
TGCAGTGCCCTTGGACAGAGTTTCCAAGAGACCCAGTACTTC
>TRBV20-1|-|-|TRBJ2-3
CCARDLEDFRTDTQYF
TGCTGTGCTAGAGATCTCGAGGATTTCCGTACAGATACGCAGTATTTT
>TRBV20-1|TRBD2|-|TRBJ2-5
CSASGSGNLETQYF
TGCAGTGCTAGTGGTAGCGGGAACTTAGAGACCCAGTACTTC
>TRBV29-1|-|few|TRBJ2-5
CSVESETQYF
TGCAGCGTTGAATCCGAGACCCAGTACTTC
>TRBV20-1|TRBD1|once|TRBJ2-2
CSAGTATNTGELFF
TGCAGTGCGGGGACAGCGACGAACACCGGGGAGCTGTTTTTT
>TRBV10-3|-|-|TRBJ2-3
CAISERAVPTVDTQYF
TGTGCCATCAGTGAGAGGGCAGTGCCGACGGTTGATACGCAGTATTTT
>TRBV29-1|-|many|TRBJ2-5
CSVQGGYQETQYF
TGCAGCGTCCAGGGGGGGTACCAAGAGACCCAGTACTTC
>TRBV9|-|-|TRBJ1-1
CASSTHSGTSNTEAFF
TGTGCCAGCAGCACTCACTCCGGGACCTCGAACACTGAAGCTTTCTTT
>TRBV7-9|TRBD1|-|TRBJ2-1
CASRWDREGLEQFF
TGTGCCAGCAGGTGGGACAGGGAGGGACTGGAGCAGTTCTTC
>TRBV4-1|TRBD2|few|TRBJ2-5
CASSQMGGRETQYF
TGCGCCAGCAGCCAAATGGGAGGGCGAGAGACCCAGTACTTC
>TRBV7-2|TRBD2|few|TRBJ2-1
CASSLWASGRDEQFF
TGTGCCAGCAGCTTATGGGCTAGCGGGCGGGATGAGCAGTTCTTC
>TRBV6-2/TRBV6-3|TRBD1|few|TRBJ2-1
CASSRQGASLEQFF
TGTGCCAGCAGTCGACAGGGGGCTAGTCTAGAGCAGTTCTTC
>TRBV18|-|-|TRBJ1-6
CASSPQGSSPLHF
TGTGCCAGCTCACCCCAGGGTAGCTCACCCCTCCACTTT
>TRBV2|TRBD2|-|TRBJ2-1
CASSENGEGKFF
TGTGCCAGCAGTGAAAACGGGGAGGGAAAGTTCTTC
>TRBV21-1|-|few|TRBJ2-7
CASSKRGTGVLYEQYF
TGTGCCAGCAGCAAACGTGGGACAGGGGTCCTCTACGAGCAGTACTTC
>TRBV3-1|TRBD1|few|TRBJ1-1
CASSIGTAAAEAFF
TGTGCCAGCAGCATTGGGACAGCCGCCGCTGAAGCTTTCTTT
>TRBV6-5|-|-|TRBJ1-1
CASSYSVGPSQEAFF
TGTGCCAGCAGTTACTCGGTGGGTCCTTCCCAAGAAGCTTTCTTT
>TRBV29-1|-|few|TRBJ1-4
CSVKTSGREKLFF
TGCAGCGTGAAGACATCCGGTCGGGAAAAACTGTTTTTT
>TRBV5-1|TRBD1|few|TRBJ1-4
CASSLGGTGAPFNEKLFF
TGCGCCAGCAGCTTGGGAGGGACAGGCGCCCCCTTTAATGAAAAACTGTTTTTT
>TRBV4-1|TRBD1|many|TRBJ2-5
CASSTGQGATQETQYF
TGCGCCAGCAGCACCGGACAGGGGGCAACCCAAGAGACCCAGTACTTC
>TRBV28|-|-|TRBJ1-1
CASSLGYMNTEAFF
TGTGCCAGCAGTTTGGGGTACATGAACACTGAAGCTTTCTTT
>TRBV7-9|TRBD1|-|TRBJ1-6
CASSLGQGGNNSPLHF
TGTGCCAGCAGCTTGGGACAGGGAGGGAATAATTCACCCCTCCACTTT
>TRBV20-1|-|-|TRBJ2-7
CSARVIDSYEQYF
TGCAGTGCTAGAGTCATCGATTCCTACGAGCAGTACTTC